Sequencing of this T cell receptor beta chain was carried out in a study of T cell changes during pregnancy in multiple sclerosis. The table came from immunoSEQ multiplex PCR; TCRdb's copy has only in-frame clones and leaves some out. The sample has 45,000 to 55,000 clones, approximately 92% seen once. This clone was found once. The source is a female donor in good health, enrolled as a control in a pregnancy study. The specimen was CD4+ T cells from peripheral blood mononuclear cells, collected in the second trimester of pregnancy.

The CDR3 DNA reads TGCAGCGCTCCTCCCGATAGCGGGAGTGGTGAGCAGTTCTTC. This codes for CSAPPDSGSGEQFF. The chain carries TRBV29-1 and TRBJ2-1; 9 bases fit TRBD2. Germline loops: CDR1 SQVTM, CDR2 ANQGSEA. The CDR3 loop spans 14 amino acids. V lost 7 bases and J lost 9; bases outside the gene matches: 13.